The present T cell receptor (beta chain) was sequenced within a study of blood T cells in healthy people across ages. Broader study findings: Aged donors had fewer naive CD4+ cells and lower diversity than long-lived donors. Strong correlation existed between TCR beta diversity and naive T cell percentage.

It was with a sample-barcoded 5' primer and a J-beta primer mix that a second PCR of roughly 6 to 12 cycles was run. Carrying 12 random nucleotides, a template-switch adaptor labeled each individual cDNA molecule. TCRdb re-derived calls from the 5' RACE reads in MiXCR, one entry per CDR3 protein. The sample includes around 870,000 distinct CDR3 sequences, less than 35% of them seen just once. About this clonotype: What it binds is unknown.

The sample taken for sequencing was blood. This TCR came from a woman older than 75 in good health.

Here the CDR3 reads CASIRTSGTGELFF. CDR3 in DNA: TGTGCCAGTATTAGGACTAGCGGTACCGGGGAGCTGTTTTTT. The chain couples TRBV19 to TRBJ2-2, with 10 bases fitting TRBD2. This CDR3 spans 14 amino acids. Germline V lookup: CDR1 LNHDA, CDR2 SQIVND (reference sequence). After removal of 7 bases from V and 5 bases from J, the junction contained 4 bases not matched to a gene.